These T cell receptor beta chains were read from a single sample in a study of tumor-infiltrating lymphocytes in localized non-small cell lung cancer. The data were produced by immunoSEQ multiplex PCR, yet TCRdb's version contains in-frame clones alone and is incomplete. The sample holds about 12,000 clones, 84% seen once. Material for sequencing was lung tumor tissue. Receptor source: a human donor with non-small cell lung cancer. Both conserved end residues are part of each CDR3. Fields, in order: V gene, clone size, D gene, J gene, CDR3 protein, CDR3 DNA. The D gene is left open where the match is weak. The size field is filled for only some rows; it gives once, few, many or a size class.

>TRBV10-3|few|.|TRBJ2-1
CAISELTGKSYNEQFF
TGTGCCATCAGTGAGTTAACAGGGAAATCCTACAATGAGCAGTTCTTC
>TRBV5-8|.|.|TRBJ2-1
CASSPTAAYNEQFF
TGTGCCAGCAGCCCGACCGCGGCCTACAATGAGCAGTTCTTC
>TRBV13|.|TRBD1|TRBJ2-7
CASSSATIIPGTGDPHEQYF
TGTGCCAGCAGTTCCGCAACGATAATCCCCGGGACAGGGGATCCCCACGAGCAGTACTTC
>TRBV13|.|.|TRBJ2-1
CASSDPSREDEQFF
TGTGCCAGCAGTGATCCATCCAGGGAGGATGAGCAGTTCTTC
>TRBV4-1|.|TRBD1|TRBJ1-2
CASSRNIGTGFDGTF
TGCGCCAGCAGCCGCAACATCGGGACAGGGTTCGACGGCACCTTC
>TRBV7-3|.|TRBD2|TRBJ2-3
CASSSLAGVVDTQYF
TGTGCCAGCAGCTCCCTCGCGGGAGTTGTAGATACGCAGTATTTT
>TRBV10-3|.|TRBD2|TRBJ2-1
CAIRFEGLAGNEQFF
TGTGCCATCAGATTCGAGGGACTAGCGGGCAATGAGCAGTTCTTC
>TRBV7-9|.|.|TRBJ2-5
CASSFGQAGETQYF
TGTGCCAGCAGCTTTGGTCAAGCGGGAGAGACCCAGTACTTC
>TRBV7-6|.|.|TRBJ2-1
CASSFEAPGLRSYNEQFF
TGTGCCAGCAGCTTCGAAGCCCCGGGACTCCGCTCCTACAATGAGCAGTTCTTC
>TRBV7-8|few|.|TRBJ1-1
CASSLSQQGTEAFF
TGTGCCAGCAGCTTATCTCAGCAGGGGACTGAAGCTTTCTTT
>TRBV5-6|.|.|TRBJ2-5
CASSTGPQQYF
TGTGCCAGCAGCACGGGACCCCAGCAGTACTTC
>TRBV4-2|.|.|TRBJ2-7
CASSQVLGNYEQYF
TGTGCCAGCAGCCAAGTGCTAGGGAACTACGAGCAGTACTTC
>TRBV2|.|.|TRBJ1-5
CASSAKTGDNQPQHF
TGTGCCAGCAGTGCAAAGACAGGAGATAATCAGCCCCAGCATTTT
>TRBV11-2|.|.|TRBJ1-6
CASSLDHRHSPLHF
TGTGCCAGCAGCTTAGATCACAGACACTCACCCCTCCACTTT
>TRBV7-2|.|.|TRBJ2-7
CASVGGGYEQYF
TGTGCCAGCGTCGGGGGAGGCTACGAGCAGTACTTC
>TRBV28|.|.|TRBJ2-7
CASSGRTYEQYF
TGTGCCAGCAGCGGACGAACCTACGAGCAGTACTTC
>TRBV19|.|.|TRBJ1-2
CASSIGGGYTF
TGTGCCAGTAGTATCGGCGGGGGCTACACCTTC
>TRBV27|.|.|TRBJ1-1
CASSQYRGSTEAFF
TGTGCCAGCAGTCAATATCGGGGCAGCACTGAAGCTTTCTTT
>TRBV5-4|.|.|TRBJ2-1
CASSLSSLPYNEQFF
TGTGCCAGCAGCTTGTCTAGCCTTCCTTACAATGAGCAGTTCTTC
>TRBV4-3|.|.|TRBJ1-2
CASSQIGGQGNYGYTF
TGCGCCAGCAGCCAAATTGGGGGCCAGGGGAACTATGGCTACACCTTC
>TRBV23-1|.|.|TRBJ2-7
CASSQGGDSGRREQYF
TGCGCCAGCAGTCAAGGGGGGGACAGCGGGCGACGCGAGCAGTACTTC
>TRBV27|medium-sized|TRBD1|TRBJ1-1
CASSYSRDRDTEAFF
TGTGCCAGCAGTTATTCCCGGGACAGGGACACTGAAGCTTTCTTT
>TRBV11-2|.|.|TRBJ2-1
CASSLDYSGGLNEQFF
TGTGCCAGCAGCTTAGATTACAGCGGAGGCTTAAATGAGCAGTTCTTC
>TRBV4-1|.|.|TRBJ1-2
CASSPITNFIGYTF
TGCGCCAGCAGCCCCATTACCAATTTTATTGGCTACACCTTC
>TRBV7-2|.|.|TRBJ1-5
CASSFGLSGQPQHF
TGTGCCAGCAGCTTCGGACTCAGTGGCCAGCCCCAGCATTTT
>TRBV20-1|.|.|TRBJ1-2
CSARGGFGYTF
TGCAGTGCTAGAGGAGGGTTTGGCTACACCTTC
>TRBV28|.|TRBD1|TRBJ1-5
CASQRTGGFNQPQHF
TGTGCCAGCCAGAGGACAGGGGGTTTCAATCAGCCCCAGCATTTT
>TRBV7-2|.|TRBD1|TRBJ1-3
CASSLAGTGALNTIYF
TGTGCCAGCAGCTTGGCCGGGACAGGGGCTTTAAACACCATATATTTT
>TRBV7-6|.|.|TRBJ1-1
CASSLNRVSTEAFF
TGTGCCAGCAGCTTAAACAGGGTCAGCACTGAAGCTTTCTTT
>TRBV5-1|.|TRBD1|TRBJ2-1
CASSWGQISYNEQFF
TGCGCCAGCAGCTGGGGACAGATCTCCTACAATGAGCAGTTCTTC
>TRBV6-1|.|.|TRBJ2-5
CATQTDFQETQYF
TGTGCCACCCAGACAGATTTCCAAGAGACCCAGTACTTC
>TRBV5-4|.|.|TRBJ1-2
CASSLGGAYGYTF
TGTGCCAGCAGCTTGGGAGGAGCCTATGGCTACACCTTC
>TRBV9|.|.|TRBJ1-3
CASSVEEGNTIYF
TGTGCCAGCAGCGTAGAGGAGGGAAACACCATATATTTT
>TRBV5-6|.|.|TRBJ2-1
CASSLGDNPYNEQFF
TGTGCCAGCAGCTTAGGGGACAATCCCTACAATGAGCAGTTCTTC
>TRBV2|.|.|TRBJ2-2
CASTEWGDTGELFF
TGTGCCAGCACTGAATGGGGGGACACCGGGGAGCTGTTTTTT
>TRBV6-6|.|.|TRBJ1-5
CASSYMGASNQPQHF
TGTGCCAGCAGTTACATGGGGGCTAGCAATCAGCCCCAGCATTTT
>TRBV28|.|.|TRBJ2-2
CASHREAGELFF
TGTGCCAGCCACAGGGAGGCCGGGGAGCTGTTTTTT
>TRBV28|.|TRBD1|TRBJ1-5
CASKRQGVKNQPQHF
TGTGCCAGCAAAAGACAGGGGGTCAAGAATCAGCCCCAGCATTTT
>TRBV5-1|.|.|TRBJ1-1
CASNDQNTEAFF
TGCGCCAGCAATGACCAGAACACTGAAGCTTTCTTT
>TRBV7-8|once|TRBD1|TRBJ1-4
CASSRTRLDRGLGVGSEKLFF
TGTGCCAGCAGCCGAACGCGGTTGGACAGGGGGCTCGGGGTCGGATCTGAAAAACTGTTTTTT
>TRBV2|.|TRBD1|TRBJ2-6
CASYGTGGLRSSSGANVLTF
TGTGCCAGCTATGGGACAGGGGGCCTCCGATCGAGTTCTGGGGCCAACGTCCTGACTTTC
>TRBV19|.|.|TRBJ2-7
CASSMKTGAYYEQYF
TGTGCCAGTAGTATGAAGACGGGGGCATACTACGAGCAGTACTTC
>TRBV9|.|.|TRBJ2-1
CASSVNPGEMNEQFF
TGTGCCAGCAGCGTAAACCCAGGGGAGATGAATGAGCAGTTCTTC
>TRBV7-2|few|.|TRBJ1-4
CASSPTMGKLFF
TGTGCCAGCAGTCCCACTATGGGAAAACTGTTTTTT
>TRBV5-4|once|TRBD2|TRBJ2-5
CASSSIAGAGQETQYF
TGTGCCAGCAGCTCAATAGCGGGTGCGGGCCAAGAGACCCAGTACTTC